Each of the 6 T cell receptor beta chains below was sequenced from the same sample in a study of neurological immune-mediated disorders. TCRdb fed the 5' RACE reads into MiXCR, producing one record per CDR3 protein. The sample lists tens of thousands of distinct CDR3 sequences, 3% to 4% occurring once. Specimen: PBMCs. The receptor source for this set is a woman between 50 and 59 years old with multiple sclerosis.

This clonotype was seen many times. V and J are TRBV7-9 and TRBJ1-6, with unresolved D. Trimming left V 5 bases short and J 0 bases short, with 8 bases between. The germline CDR1 and CDR2 sequences are SEHNR and FQNEAQ (reference sequence). The CDR3 sequence is 15 residues long. CDR3 coding DNA: TGTGCCAGCAGCCCCCCGAGCTCCTATAATTCACCCCTCCACTTT. Translated: CASSPPSSYNSPLHF.

This clonotype occurred many times. V usage is TRBV15 and J usage is TRBJ2-7; D might be TRBD1 (5 bases). Trimming shortened V by 0 bases and J by 6 bases, and 9 bases separated the two germline ends. Germline-derived CDR1 and CDR2 are LNHNV and YYDKDF (reference sequence). CDR3 length: 13 amino acids. For the CDR3, the DNA is TGTGCCACCAGCAGAGAAGGGGAAAGCGAGCAGTACTTC. Protein: CATSREGESEQYF. The full variable domain, completed using reference TRBV15 and TRBJ2-7, is DAMVIQNPRYQVTQFGKPVTLSCSQTLNHNVMYWYQQKSSQAPKLLFHYYDKDFNNEADTPDNFQSRRPNTSFCFLDIRSPGLGDTAMYLCATSREGESEQYFGPGTRLTVT.

Many counts were recorded for this clonotype. J is TRBJ2-2 and V is TRBV6-1, with D perhaps TRBD1 (5 bases). Germline assignment: CDR1 MNHNS and CDR2 SASEGT. The V end lost 8 bases, the J end lost 2 bases, and 9 bases lay between the germline ends. There are 13 residues in the CDR3. CDR3 residues: CASGHINTGELFF. The CDR3 DNA reads TGTGCCAGCGGACACATTAACACCGGGGAGCTGTTTTTT.

This clonotype was recorded many times. CDR3 residues: CSASLGVQETQYF. DNA of the CDR3: TGCAGTGCTAGTTTAGGGGTACAAGAGACCCAGTACTTC. The chain joins TRBV20-1 to TRBJ2-5, with D possibly being TRBD1 (5 bases). In germline, CDR1 is DFQATT, CDR2 SNEGSKA (reference sequence). This CDR3 spans 13 amino acids. V dropped 3 bases and J dropped 2 bases, with 10 bases sitting between them.

This clonotype was found many times. V gene TRBV10-2 combines with J gene TRBJ1-6; D might be TRBD1 (6 bases). This CDR3 contains 16 residues. From germline, CDR1 is WSHSY and CDR2 SAAADI. Trimming took 6 bases from V and 8 from J, leaving 20 bases between them. The CDR3 loop is CASSPPVRGADSPLHF. DNA for the CDR3: TGCGCCAGCAGCCCCCCCGTGAGGGGGGCGGATTCACCCCTCCACTTT.

Ten or more counts support this clonotype. The CDR3 DNA reads as TGTGCCAGCAGCAGGGACGGAAACACTGAAGCTTTCTTT. Translated, it gives CASSRDGNTEAFF. V is TRBV12-3 or TRBV12-4 and J is TRBJ1-1, with D possibly being TRBD1 (5 bases). This CDR3 contains 13 residues. V lost 6 bases to trimming and J lost 2 bases, with 10 bases between them.